This T cell receptor beta chain is from a study of shared clonotypes between healthy human individuals (dated by TCRdb to 2020 to 2022). Regarding the complete study: A couple of women and a few men aged 18 to 49 years were included in the cohort. The study deeply sequenced blood TCR repertoires of about five healthy adults to estimate repertoire size and the extent of clonotype sharing between individuals. Leukapheresis yielded between about 0.85 and 9 billion PBMCs per donor. For each donor, three plates each were used for CD4 naive and CD4 memory, two plates were used for CD8 naive, and one plate was used for CD8 memory. Libraries were prepared and TCR repertoires were sequenced by different laboratories using diverse techniques, in order to increase sequencing depth and limit assay-specific biases. General study outcomes and caveats: Rarefaction of sorted-subset datasets indicated incomplete sequencing despite the large sequencing depth. Pairwise subsampling indicated that sequencing depth was expected to affect the degree of clonotype sharing among donors. Sampling was restricted to blood, and TCR repertoires in tissue are likely to differ from TCR repertoires in blood. Larger estimated clonotype richness was generally found for naive subsets than for memory subsets. Because the study included a small number of donors, the genetic and exposure-history diversity represented was limited. Sharing across four donors was observed for roughly 5% of naive CD4, less than 4% of naive CD8, over 2% of memory CD4, and 0.4% of memory CD8 clonotypes. Compared with non-shared clonotypes, clonotypes shared by all four sorted-subset donors had higher generation probabilities.

TCR CDR3 regions were amplified from genomic DNA by multiplex PCR using the deep immunoSEQ assay. Extracted genomic DNA from each cell subset was spread evenly across all wells of several immunoSEQ 96-well plates, with each plate serving as a replicate. Each replicate PCR for sorted subsets received around 0.2 ug genomic DNA, equal to roughly 29,000 T cell genomes. Purified libraries were quantified with a Qubit 3.0 fluorometer, sized on a Bioanalyzer 2100, and re-quantified with the KAPA Library Quantification kit. A separate single-read 150-cycle Illumina NextSeq 550 flow cell was used to sequence each immunoSEQ 96-well plate. The study's own analysis went as follows. The immunoSEQ output contained only junctional sequences without quality scores, so filtering could not match that applied to full-length reads. To assign V/J genes and CDR3, sequences were annotated using PyIR, a Python wrapper for IgBLAST v1.9, with IMGT germline references. Reads were removed for weak V/J assignments (E-value above 1e-6), missing CDR3, stop codons, out-of-frame junctions, or ambiguous translated residues. A V3J clonotype was defined by an identical inferred V gene, J gene, and CDR3 amino acid sequence. Percentage overlap between repertoires was calculated by dividing the number of shared unique clonotypes by the size of the smaller repertoire. Richness of each repertoire was evaluated using RTK rarefaction, the Chao1 estimator, and Recon v2.1 estimates of unobserved clonotypes. For all TCRbeta clonotypes obtained by the gDNA method from a few donors, generation probabilities were computed with OLGA. The clones in this table, taken by TCRdb from immuneACCESS, are in-frame only. Not every clone is retained; where verified, under half of the shortfall comes from an unresolved V gene, and the cause of the rest is unknown. The V and J calls and the clone size are those of that table, but D and trimming were determined from the DNA. This sample holds 2 million to 3 million clones; 93% were observed only once. In total, the top ten clones hold about 0.38% of the sample.

Healthy HIV-negative adults with no recently reported acute infections or vaccinations were included as donors. Every donor was a Caucasian adult living in Nashville, Tennessee, USA. CD4+ T cells were enriched by magnetic negative selection; naive cells were then positively selected on CD45RA, and the negative fraction formed the memory subset. After blood collection by leukapheresis, PBMCs were isolated using Ficoll-Histopaque density gradient centrifugation and then cryopreserved in the vapor phase of liquid nitrogen. Purity and quantity of every magnetically sorted T cell population were checked by analytical flow cytometry. From each sorted fraction, genomic DNA was isolated and quantified by UV absorbance on a Nanodrop 2000c. Measured from the cysteine to the phenylalanine, the CDR3 is 18 residues long. Only CDR3 DNA is held: 54 bases, read in frame from base 1. V is shortened by 11 bases, J by 4 bases, and the region joining them spans 30 bases. From a lookup of the germline V gene, CDR1 and CDR2 are MDHEN and SYDVKM.

With respect to this clone: The antigen it binds to is not known. No quality values exist for individual bases; no much larger clone is one base distant.

The sequencing input was naive CD4+ T cells from PBMCs. This specimen's cell subset or site label, interpreted: CD45RA+ positively selected. Recombination linked TRBV28 to TRBJ2-1; TRBD1 is possibly the D segment (6 matching bases). The sequence derives from a man between 18 and 35 years old in good health. Some clones in this sample may be carry-over from other donors' samples. The encoded CDR3 is CAVNSAGDGTGPYNEQFF. The nucleotide sequence reads TGTGCCGTCAATTCGGCAGGGGACGGTACTGGCCCGTACAATGAGCAGTTCTTC.